The T cell receptor (beta chain) under discussion was sequenced for a study of identical twins' blood T cells. In the original processing: Each library had roughly 2 to 4 million CDR3 reads and about 90,000 to nearly 550,000 clonotypes. One entry per CDR3 protein results from TCRdb running MiXCR on the 5' RACE reads. None of the V and J calls come from the authors' own analysis; TCRdb made them. The sample contains hundreds of thousands of distinct CDR3 sequences, around 30% of which appear only once. Six healthy women, forming three identical twin pairs, donated samples. V was clipped by 2 bases and J by 2 bases; unmatched bases: 5. CDR1 is LGHDT and CDR2 is YNNKEL in the germline V gene (reference sequence). This CDR3 region has 16 residues.

The chain uses TRBV3-1 and TRBJ2-2, with 7 bases lining up with TRBD2. The sample was PBMCs. The receptor was isolated from a woman aged 18-55 years in good health. DNA for the CDR3: TGTGCCAGCAGCCAAACGAGCGGGATTAACACCGGGGAGCTGTTTTTT. It encodes CASSQTSGINTGELFF.